This T cell receptor (beta chain) was observed in a study of long-term antiretroviral therapy in people with HIV (dated by TCRdb to between 2020 and 2023). Looking at the study overall: The earliest samples were collected about a decade before the 2015 WHO recommendation for immediate ART, when ART was typically delayed until CD4 counts fell. A retrospective serial study tested whether changes in peripheral blood TRB repertoire composition and diversity were associated with ART initiation and durable HIV suppression. The cohort contributed about 190 cryopreserved PBMC samples from 25 to 35 adults with confirmed HIV infection, collected serially over a mean of roughly 6 years (range 1-12). Among the approximately 30 participants with HIV, roughly eleven were female. Test extractions of a monoclonal T-cell line alongside about 35 polyclonal samples showed no cross-contamination during QIAcube processing.

Study-level results and caveats: Starting ART was linked to a significant rise in TRB diversity, yet even after long-term ART the diversity remained significantly lower than in transplant donor controls. Inferences about post-ART repertoire changes were limited because no data were available on ART adherence, viral resistance or therapy changes. The repertoire was dominated across all time points by expanded TRB clones identified before ART initiation, although this dominance was seen to fluctuate and to decrease in many PLHIV after ART. Narrower CDR3 length ranges were observed in HIV repertoires than in controls, and an antigen-experienced repertoire with only a slight naive shift after ART was suggested by the network structure. Samples dated from the mid-2000s to the late 2010s, and the ART regimens used may be less effective than current ones. Owing to limited PBMC availability, only the TCR beta chain was sequenced, without alpha chain pairing. Because pre-ART samples had limited cell numbers, unsorted PBMC were profiled rather than sorted CD4+ and CD8+ T cells.

The immunoSEQ hsTCRB v3.0 assay was used at survey level resolution for TRB variable region sequencing. The target sequencing depth for TRB was 40,000-50,000 T-cell genomes per sample. TRB libraries were pooled and sequenced on an Illumina MiSeq using a v3 150-cycle kit. Processing in the source paper ran as follows. Repertoire analysis ran in R within a reproducible Nextflow workflow covering QC, data transformation and analysis. LymphoSeq2, an R package for exploring AIRR-Seq data, was used to implement the custom analyses. After excluding a handful of samples that yielded fewer than 5000 total TRB sequences, approximately 170 HIV repertoires remained for analysis. Among the 180 to 200 retained HIV repertoires, roughly 60 were collected before ART initiation and 129 were collected after ART initiation. Repertoires were downsampled to 5000 TRB nucleotide sequences, and summary statistics were averaged over 100 downsampling iterations. Only TRB sequences with CDR3 regions of at least seven amino acids were retained for analysis. A Shannon entropy-derived clonality score and the Gini coefficient were used to measure diversity. In repertoire networks, the top 5000 CDR3 amino acid sequences were linked whenever an edit distance of one separated two sequences. For TRB CDR3 amino acid sequences, antigen specificity groups and MHC restriction were predicted with GLIPH2. To flag known CMV, EBV, HIV or tissue antigen associations, CDR3 amino acid sequences were matched against VDJdb and McPAS-TCR. Pre-ART, post-ART and control groups were compared with Wilcoxon signed-rank tests and Holm-Bonferroni correction. TCRdb re-hosts the immuneACCESS table, in-frame sequences only. Its copies lack some clones; in the studies checked, an unresolved V gene accounts for under half of them, and the cause for the rest is not known. V and J calls plus clone size are reproduced from that table; the DNA served to infer D and trimming. The sample profile shows 35,000 to 45,000 clones; 75% to 90% of them were found once. Under 12% of the sample belongs to the ten largest clones.

The CDR3, cysteine through phenylalanine, is 14 amino acids long. The sequence is cut down to CDR3 DNA, 42 bases in frame from base 1. At the junction V is shortened by 3 bases and J by 4 bases, with 13 bases in between. CDR1 and CDR2 were assigned from the germline V gene (reference sequence) as GTSNPN and SVGIG. A remark on this clone: Its target antigen remains unknown. The sample holds no much larger clone one base away, and base qualities are not on file.

Inclusion was restricted to participants for whom at least one PBMC sample before ART initiation and at least two post-ART samples were available. Every participant with HIV received treatment in the United States of America. Before DNA extraction, cryopreserved samples containing about 1-11 million PBMC were thawed and washed. At the time of the earliest PBMC sample, participants with HIV were aged between about 20 and 55 years. Each participant contributed PBMC samples from 1-4 timepoints before ART initiation and 2-8 timepoints after ART initiation, with a median of 7 samples. Serial HIV viral load, CD4+ T-cell count, ART history and demographic data were obtained for every participant. Genomic DNA was extracted from unsorted PBMC with a Qiagen kit on a QIAcube, processed in batches of 12 samples.

This sequence uses TRBV30 and TRBJ1-3; no D gene call is confident. The specimen comprised unsorted PBMCs, sampled 2.2 years after starting antiretroviral therapy. The clonotype originates from a man younger than 30 with HIV. The DNA reads TGTGCCTGGAGCTCCGGACCGGTGGGAAACACCATATATTTT. Its protein is CAWSSGPVGNTIYF.